This T cell receptor beta chain is from a study of cytotoxic CD8 clonotypes in ibrutinib-treated CLL. On the study more broadly: There were about a dozen relapsed/refractory patients and about 14 treatment-naive patients, and 17 to 18 were IGHV unmutated. Study-level points and caveats: While tracking circulating CD8+ T-cell counts, baseline clonality exceeded that of age-matched healthy donors.

Germline-derived CDR1 and CDR2 are GTSNPN and SVGIG (reference sequence). V lost 3 bases and J lost 5, with 14 bases in between. The CDR3 has 13 amino acids. Measured with immunoSEQ multiplex PCR; TCRdb has only the in-frame clones, and not every one. This sample has 200,000 to 250,000 clones, with over 65% found just once. Of note for this clone: As yet, its antigen is unknown.

V and J are TRBV30 and TRBJ2-7; a weak D match, TRBD2 (7 bases). The sample here was PBMCs, taken after 12 months of ibrutinib treatment. The clonotype comes from a human donor with chronic lymphocytic leukemia. The CDR3 loop reads CAWSPWGGDEQYF. The CDR3, as DNA: TGTGCCTGGAGCCCGTGGGGGGGCGACGAGCAGTACTTC.